This T cell receptor (beta chain) was retrieved from a study of blood T cell repertoires in COVID-19 (dated by TCRdb to the early 2020s). Context from the whole study: Samples covering the acute and convalescent phases of COVID-19 were provided by collaborators in the United States, Italy and Spain. The material from the prospective study consisted of cDNA or gDNA derived from T cells, B-cell-depleted T cells, or PBMCs. The dataset comprised deeply sampled blood TCRbeta repertoires from subjects exposed to, actively infected with, or recovered from COVID-19. The repertoires were made available in a free public database intended to serve as a resource for research on the immune response to SARS-CoV-2. The samples were drawn from the first 160 participants of the ongoing ImmuneRACE study and from over 950 subjects provided by 6 global collaborators. The sample metadata nearly always contained a de-identified subject ID, COVID-19 status, age in years and sex. Where HLA class I and class II types were available, the types were taken from metadata supplied by the sample provider, not from assay-based typing. What the study reported, not specific to this receptor: The amount of clinical and demographic metadata varied by source and participant and was provided uncurated.

V gives up 1 base and J gives up 2 bases, and the segment between their germline ends measures 11 bases. CDR1 MDHEN and CDR2 SYDVKM were looked up in the germline V gene. From the cysteine through the phenylalanine, the CDR3 covers 15 amino acids. The retained sequence is limited to the CDR3, 45 bases, with the frame set at the first base. TCRbeta CDR3 regions were amplified from genomic DNA using the immunoSEQ Assay, a bias-controlled multiplex PCR. The authors' analysis ran thus. The number of nucleated cells in each sample was estimated from the amplification of reference gene primers within the assay. To quantify the absolute abundance of each unique TCRbeta CDR3 rearrangement, sequence reads were collapsed and filtered. Productive Simpson clonality was computed per sample as the square root of Simpson's diversity index over productive rearrangements. Imported from immuneACCESS, the table was reduced by TCRdb to in-frame sequences with V and J called. These copies leave out some clones; in studies compared against another copy, an unresolved V gene accounts for under half, and the cause of the remainder is not known. That table gives V, J and clone size, and the DNA gave D and trimming. Counted in this sample were 40,000 to 50,000 clones; around 73% of them appeared once. The top ten hold under 30% of the sample.

Whole blood was collected in K2EDTA tubes by collaborating institutions according to the institutions' own protocols. For TCRbeta analysis, collaborators shipped samples as frozen whole blood, isolated PBMCs, or DNA extracted from either of those sample types. In this sample, this clone turned up once. Its cognate antigen has yet to be identified. Base quality data are lacking; no much larger clone is found one base away. Sequencing was carried out using peripheral blood. The sequence joins TRBV28 to TRBJ1-2, and perhaps TRBD1 as D gene, on 6 matching bases. This clonotype was sampled from a woman in her seventies with acute or convalescent COVID-19. The sequenced DNA is TGTGCCAGCAGTTTATCCCTCGGGACAAACTATGGCTACACCTTC. It codes for CASSLSLGTNYGYTF.